This TCR beta chain was identified during a study of T cells after yellow fever vaccination. This clonotype appeared a few times. The CDR3 has 14 amino acids. The germline gives CDR1 SGHDT, CDR2 YYEEEE. Losses at the gene ends were 7 bases for V and 1 base for J; bases not matched to a gene: 7. TCRdb processed the 5' RACE reads anew with MiXCR; each CDR3 protein has one entry. The profile covers 400,000 to 650,000 distinct CDR3 sequences, with 21% appearing a single time and approximately 16% taken by the ten largest. The sequence was collected from a man aged 18 to 29 who received the YFV17D yellow fever vaccine. The V call is TRBV5-6, the J call TRBJ2-7, with TRBD1 matching 8 bases. Sequenced here: PBMCs, sampled less than 25 days after the first yellow fever vaccination. CDR3 loop: CASHGQGGSYEQYF. DNA of the CDR3: TGTGCCAGCCATGGACAGGGCGGTTCCTACGAGCAGTACTTC. The whole variable domain, remainder taken from reference TRBV5-6 and TRBJ2-7, is DAGVTQSPTHLIKTRGQQVTLRCSPKSGHDTVSWYQQALGQGPQFIFQYYEEEERQRGNFPDRFSGHQFPNYSSELNVNALLLGDSALYLCASHGQGGSYEQYFGPGTRLTVT.